This is a list of T cell receptor beta chains from one sample in a study of shared clonotypes between healthy human individuals. Clones were sequenced by immunoSEQ multiplex PCR, and TCRdb holds only the in-frame ones, with some missing. Among a few million clones listed, 85% to 95% were seen once. Sequenced sample: naive CD4+ T cells from PBMCs. The source is a man younger than 35 in good health. Some clones in this sample may be carry-over from other donors' samples. CDR3s leave out the opening cysteine and the closing phenylalanine or tryptophan. The order of the fields is D gene, V gene, CDR3 protein. A D gene is named only where the DNA matches it firmly.

-	TRBV28	ASSSLTAYSYNEQF
-	TRBV30	AWTRSYGYT
-	TRBV7-2	ASSLDSGYEKLF
TRBD1	TRBV2	ASSLQGEAF
TRBD2	TRBV10-2	ASSLWEAGGTGELF
TRBD2	TRBV4-2	ASSQSTSGSVGGELF
-	TRBV6-6	ASSLGGSTDTQY
-	TRBV29-1	SVESPQGRFSGANVLT
-	TRBV19	ASERSDLNTEAF
TRBD2	TRBV19	ASRLTRGLAYEQY
-	TRBV6-5	ASGADPQH
-	TRBV6-6	ASSPRTGEDTQY
-	TRBV10-3	AISLERDRGANVLT
TRBD1	TRBV2	ASSDQGVGYEQY
-	TRBV18	ASSPGTLYEQY
TRBD2	TRBV5-4	ASSTAGGQGHEQY
-	TRBV7-9	ASSPTSYEQY
-	TRBV6-5	ASSYSVRYGYT
-	TRBV28	ASMMRGWGEQY
TRBD1	TRBV5-1	ASSIVQGVGEAF
-	TRBV11-3	ASSNRLTDTQY
-	TRBV5-1	ASSLLGVSYNEQF
-	TRBV4-3	ASSQVGTYSYNEQF
-	TRBV27	ASSSTGSSYYGYT
-	TRBV5-1	ASSFPDGPNTGELF
-	TRBV28	ASSSPVATNEKLF
TRBD2	TRBV12-5	ASGRGSGETQY
TRBD1	TRBV28	ASSLYRQGAPGANVLT
-	TRBV5-1	ASSTGALLSHEQY
-	TRBV28	ASKVNPASGANVLT
-	TRBV6-1	ASSDPPRNEAF
TRBD1	TRBV7-9	ASSLGTGVYGYT
TRBD2	TRBV2	ASSEGASGLTGELF
TRBD2	TRBV9	ASSTIGLAGVETQY
-	TRBV27	ASSLRATQLAF
-	TRBV7-2	ASSQTPGVNQPQH
-	TRBV4-3	ASSKTWGSEQF
TRBD2	TRBV4-2	ASSPGLAGDEQY
-	TRBV7-3	ASSFSGRAGELF
TRBD2	TRBV28	ASTTPSRGEDEQY
TRBD2	TRBV29-1	SVGLAFTDTQY
-	TRBV6-5	ASSLRTGNTIY